This T cell receptor beta chain came from a study of blood T cell repertoires in COVID-19. Overall study: Some COVID-19 samples were acute and others convalescent; all came from the United States, Italy and Spain.

Germline loops: CDR1 WNHNN, CDR2 SYGVQD (reference sequence). The V and J ends lost 4 bases and 0 bases respectively, with 4 bases between them. The CDR3 contains 12 residues. Method: immunoSEQ multiplex PCR; TCRdb's copy keeps in-frame clones and lacks some. The sample lists 100,000 to 150,000 clones, approximately 84% occurring once. This sequence originates from a woman aged 25 to 39 who had recovered from COVID-19. This rearrangement joins TRBV10-1 to TRBJ2-7; D ambiguous. Sequencing was carried out using peripheral blood. The CDR3 region is CASSASSYEQYF. CDR3 nucleotides: TGCGCCAGCAGTGCGAGCTCCTACGAGCAGTACTTC.